These 8 T cell receptor beta chains share one sample of origin, sequenced in a study of spatial heterogeneity in lung cancer. The time point was: blood at routine non-recurrence follow-up after resection. Each CDR3 protein gets one entry after TCRdb re-called the 5' RACE reads with MiXCR. The sample consists of about 27,000 distinct CDR3 sequences, roughly 5% of them appearing once. Here the sequenced sample was PBMCs, taken at follow-up. These receptor sequences come from a female donor with early-stage non-small cell lung cancer.

There are many counts of this clonotype. The V gene is TRBV28, the J gene TRBJ2-1, with 10 bases fitting TRBD2. Germline V CDR1 and CDR2: MDHEN, SYDVKM. V trimming: 2 bases; J trimming: 5 bases; junction bases outside the gene matches: 6. CDR3 length: 16 amino acids. The CDR3 nucleotides read TGTGCCAGCAGTTTAAATGGGCTAGCGGGGGACAATGAGCAGTTCTTC. Its protein is CASSLNGLAGDNEQFF.

This clonotype was picked up many times. The chain employs TRBV20-1 and TRBJ1-2; D gene unclear. V dropped 5 bases and J dropped 0 bases, with 7 bases sitting between them. The CDR3 totals 12 residues. Germline V CDR1 and CDR2: DFQATT, SNEGSKA (reference sequence). The CDR3 is CSAVIANYGYTF. For the CDR3, the DNA is TGCAGTGCTGTGATAGCTAACTATGGCTACACCTTC.

This clonotype came up many times. V gene TRBV29-1 combines with J gene TRBJ2-4; maybe TRBD2 (6 bases). CDR3 size: 13 residues. V lost 5 bases and J lost 8, with 16 bases in between. CDR1 SQVTM and CDR2 ANQGSEA come from the germline V gene. The CDR3 here is CSVQDHRRDIQYF. The CDR3 nucleotides read TGCAGCGTTCAGGACCACAGGAGGGACATTCAGTACTTC.

This clonotype was recorded a few times. The CDR3 DNA is TGTGCCAGCAGCTTAGACGGGAATGGGGAGACCCAGTACTTC. Protein product: CASSLDGNGETQYF. The rearrangement joins TRBV7-2 to TRBJ2-5, with D possibly TRBD2 on 5 matching bases. V lost 1 base to trimming and J lost 5 bases, with 11 bases between them. Per the germline V gene, CDR1 is SGHTA and CDR2 is FQGNSA. This CDR3 region has 14 residues.

This clonotype has ten or more counts. The CDR3 nucleotides read TGTGCCACCAGAGCATTCTCGAACACTGAAGCTTTCTTT. Its protein product is CATRAFSNTEAFF. The chain links TRBV24-1 to TRBJ1-1, with D hard to call. The V end lost 7 bases, the J end lost 1 base, and 9 bases lay between the germline ends. The CDR3 length is 13 residues. From germline, CDR1 is KGHDR and CDR2 SFDVKD.

In this sample, this clonotype turned up many times. The chain employs TRBV20-1 and TRBJ2-1, with 12 bases identical to TRBD2. This CDR3 has 15 amino acids. Germline V lookup: CDR1 DFQATT, CDR2 SNEGSKA (reference sequence). J gave up 2 bases and V 4 bases, and 3 bases lay outside the gene matches. CDR3 amino acids: CSATRTSGAYNEQFF. CDR3 DNA sequence: TGCAGTGCTACGCGGACTAGCGGGGCCTACAATGAGCAGTTCTTC.

This clonotype was counted many times. This sequence joins TRBV28 and TRBJ2-4; 9 nucleotides match TRBD2. V lost 3 bases to trimming and J lost 6 bases; unmatched junction nucleotides: 6. The CDR3 extends over 15 amino acids. Per germline, CDR1 MDHEN and CDR2 SYDVKM. CDR3 in amino acids: CASSFSGGGGNIQYF. Here the CDR3 DNA reads TGTGCCAGCAGTTTTAGCGGGGGAGGGGGAAACATTCAGTACTTC. The full variable domain, its missing parts supplied by reference TRBV28 and TRBJ2-4, is DVKVTQSSRYLVKRTGEKVFLECVQDMDHENMFWYRQDPGLGLRLIYFSYDVKMKEKGDIPEGYSVSREKKERFSLILESASTNQTSMYLCASSFSGGGGNIQYFGAGTRLSVL.

This clonotype was seen repeatedly, ten times or more. The chain is built from TRBV7-2 and TRBJ2-1; D gene unclear. This CDR3 contains 15 residues. Germline CDR1 SGHTA, CDR2 FQGNSA. The ends were cut back, 4 bases at V and 2 bases at J, with 12 bases in the middle. The CDR3 DNA is TGTGCCAGCAGCTCAGGCTTCCCTACCTACAATGAGCAGTTCTTC. Translation gives CASSSGFPTYNEQFF.